The rows below give T cell receptor beta chains drawn from one sample of a study of early T cells in non-severe SARS-CoV-2 infection. TCRdb re-called the 5' RACE reads through MiXCR, storing one row per CDR3 protein. The sample records roughly 71,000 distinct CDR3 sequences, about 13% being singletons. Sequenced material: whole blood. Receptor source: an adult who was a healthcare worker with PCR-confirmed SARS-CoV-2 infection or an uninfected control (not recorded which). CDR3s include the opening cysteine and the closing phenylalanine or tryptophan. Each record gives: D gene, J gene, V gene, clone size, CDR3 protein, CDR3 DNA. The D gene is left open where the match is weak. Size is omitted from some rows. Given values are once, few, many or a class for expanded clones.

>-|TRBJ2-7|TRBV9|-
CASSTGLINYEQYF
TGTGCCAGCAGCACAGGACTAATAAACTACGAGCAGTACTTC
>-|TRBJ1-5|TRBV18|-
CASSPTVSNQPQHF
TGTGCCAGCTCGCCGACAGTTAGCAATCAGCCCCAGCATTTT
>-|TRBJ2-3|TRBV7-9|many
CASSSPSTDTQYF
TGTGCCAGCAGCTCCCCTAGCACAGATACGCAGTATTTT
>-|TRBJ2-3|TRBV5-1|-
CASSLGFRDTQYF
TGCGCCAGCAGCTTGGGATTTAGAGACACGCAGTATTTT
>-|TRBJ1-1|TRBV5-1|many
CASSQAAENTEAFF
TGCGCCAGCAGCCAAGCGGCAGAGAACACTGAAGCTTTCTTT
>-|TRBJ1-2|TRBV9|-
CASSVQDGYGYTF
TGTGCCAGCAGCGTGCAGGACGGGTATGGCTACACCTTC
>TRBD1|TRBJ2-2|TRBV5-5|few
CASSSTGRSYTGELFF
TGTGCCAGCAGCTCGACAGGGCGGTCATACACCGGGGAGCTGTTTTTT
>TRBD1|TRBJ1-4|TRBV19|-
CASLARTGRVKLFF
TGTGCCAGTTTGGCCCGGACAGGGCGGGTGAAACTGTTTTTT
>-|TRBJ2-1|TRBV6-5|many
CASSYDHLHSYNELFF
TGTGCCAGCAGTTACGACCACCTACACTCCTACAATGAGCTGTTCTTC
>TRBD2|TRBJ2-1|TRBV5-6|few
CASSSQTSGAYNEQFF
TGTGCCAGCAGCTCCCAAACTAGCGGGGCCTACAATGAGCAGTTCTTC
>-|TRBJ2-7|TRBV20-1|-
CSASPLETPTYEQYF
TGCAGTGCTAGTCCCCTTGAGACACCGACCTACGAGCAGTACTTC
>-|TRBJ2-5|TRBV9|few
CASSTLWDTTLGTQYF
TGTGCCAGCAGCACCTTATGGGACACAACCCTGGGGACCCAGTACTTC
>-|TRBJ1-2|TRBV10-2|-
CASSELGYGYTF
TGCGCCAGCAGTGAACTAGGGTATGGCTACACCTTC
>TRBD1|TRBJ1-1|TRBV7-2|few
CASSMGQANTEAFF
TGTGCCAGCAGCATGGGACAGGCGAACACTGAAGCTTTCTTT
>TRBD1|TRBJ1-2|TRBV3-1|many
CASSPRAGGDYGYTF
TGTGCCAGCAGCCCCCGAGCAGGGGGGGACTATGGCTACACCTTC
>-|TRBJ1-3|TRBV11-2|-
CASSLNTGNTIYF
TGTGCCAGCAGCTTAAATACTGGAAACACCATATATTTT
>TRBD2|TRBJ2-5|TRBV5-1|many
CASSYTGTKETQYF
TGCGCCAGCAGTTATACCGGGACTAAAGAGACCCAGTACTTC
>-|TRBJ1-2|TRBV7-9|few
CASSHGRAYGYTF
TGTGCCAGCAGCCACGGACGGGCCTATGGCTACACCTTC
>-|TRBJ2-2|TRBV7-9|-
CASSWTGNTGELFF
TGTGCCAGCAGCTGGACTGGGAACACCGGGGAGCTGTTTTTT
>-|TRBJ1-4|TRBV7-9|few
CASNWGRGDEKLFF
TGTGCCAGCAACTGGGGCAGGGGTGATGAAAAACTGTTTTTT
>TRBD1|TRBJ2-5|TRBV15|few
CATSRNRGAETQYF
TGTGCCACCAGCAGAAACAGGGGAGCAGAGACCCAGTACTTC
>-|TRBJ1-5|TRBV28|many
CASSLGTQGYGNQPQHF
TGTGCCAGCAGTTTGGGGACACAGGGTTACGGCAATCAGCCCCAGCATTTT
>-|TRBJ2-5|TRBV20-1|few
CSATGLEETQYF
TGCAGTGCTACTGGGCTAGAAGAGACCCAGTACTTC
>-|TRBJ1-2|TRBV20-1|-
CSAREGLGGTNYGYTF
TGCAGTGCTAGAGAGGGTCTGGGAGGAACGAACTATGGCTACACCTTC
>-|TRBJ2-3|TRBV11-2|few
CASSSLLASTDTQYF
TGTGCCAGCAGCTCTCTACTAGCAAGCACAGATACGCAGTATTTT
>-|TRBJ1-1|TRBV29-1|few
CSVDISGLHTEAFF
TGCAGCGTTGATATCTCAGGGCTCCACACTGAAGCTTTCTTT
>-|TRBJ2-7|TRBV6-6|medium-sized
CASSPGPDRYEQYF
TGTGCCAGCAGTCCCGGACCCGACCGCTACGAGCAGTACTTC
>TRBD1|TRBJ1-1|TRBV7-9|many
CASTSRGTGEFTEAFF
TGTGCCAGCACCTCCAGGGGGACAGGGGAGTTCACTGAAGCTTTCTTT
>-|TRBJ2-2|TRBV6-2/TRBV6-3|-
CASSLSDGNTGELFF
TGTGCCAGCTCACTCAGCGATGGTAACACCGGGGAGCTGTTTTTT
>-|TRBJ1-6|TRBV20-1|-
CSASGTSNSPLHF
TGCAGTGCTAGCGGGACATCTAATTCACCCCTCCACTTT
>TRBD1|TRBJ1-2|TRBV6-6|few
CASIASGQDFYGYTF
TGTGCCAGCATAGCTTCGGGACAGGACTTCTATGGCTACACCTTC
>-|TRBJ2-4|TRBV9|few
CASSVDGLGKNIQYF
TGTGCCAGCAGCGTAGACGGTCTAGGCAAAAACATTCAGTACTTC
>TRBD1|TRBJ2-1|TRBV24-1|-
CAAGQGANNEQFF
TGTGCTGCCGGGCAGGGGGCGAACAATGAGCAGTTCTTC
>TRBD2|TRBJ2-7|TRBV6-1|few
CASSERSSGGSEQYF
TGTGCCAGCAGTGAAAGGTCTAGCGGGGGGAGTGAGCAGTACTTC
>-|TRBJ2-7|TRBV19|few
CASSPSRGYEQYF
TGTGCCAGTAGTCCTTCCAGGGGCTACGAGCAGTACTTC
>-|TRBJ1-5|TRBV5-1|many
CASRMDSNQPQHF
TGCGCCAGCAGAATGGATAGCAATCAGCCCCAGCATTTT
>TRBD1|TRBJ2-6|TRBV29-1|-
CSAGTDGVNVLTF
TGCAGCGCAGGGACAGACGGGGTCAACGTCCTGACTTTC
>TRBD1|TRBJ1-2|TRBV20-1|-
CSASRQGGNYGYTF
TGCAGTGCTAGCCGACAGGGGGGTAACTATGGCTACACCTTC
>-|TRBJ1-2|TRBV2|few
CASVGWDYGYTF
TGTGCCAGCGTCGGTTGGGACTATGGCTACACCTTC
>TRBD1|TRBJ1-1|TRBV6-5|many
CASSYSFPGQGRTEAFF
TGTGCCAGCAGTTACTCGTTCCCGGGACAGGGGCGCACTGAAGCTTTCTTT
>-|TRBJ1-5|TRBV6-2/TRBV6-3|many
CASSYSPGGQPQHF
TGTGCCAGCAGTTACTCGCCGGGAGGGCAGCCCCAGCATTTT
>TRBD1|TRBJ2-1|TRBV7-3|many
CASSAGQGGYNEQFF
TGTGCCAGCAGCGCCGGACAGGGGGGCTACAATGAGCAGTTCTTC
>-|TRBJ2-7|TRBV18|-
CASSPPAFPQSYEQYF
TGTGCCAGCTCACCACCGGCTTTCCCCCAGTCCTACGAGCAGTACTTC
>-|TRBJ2-6|TRBV29-1|few
CSVSPDGSGANVLTF
TGCAGCGTGTCCCCTGACGGGTCTGGGGCCAACGTCCTGACTTTC
>-|TRBJ2-7|TRBV24-1|-
CATSDWESYEQYF
TGTGCCACCAGTGATTGGGAATCCTACGAGCAGTACTTC
>-|TRBJ2-3|TRBV7-2|-
CASSTGFDTQYF
TGTGCCAGCAGCACCGGTTTCGACACGCAGTATTTT
>TRBD1|TRBJ1-5|TRBV7-9|few
CASSRDRAGQPQHF
TGTGCCAGCAGCCGGGACAGGGCGGGTCAGCCCCAGCATTTT
>-|TRBJ2-5|TRBV3-1|few
CASTPPGDAYQETQYF
TGTGCCAGCACCCCCCCCGGGGACGCGTACCAAGAGACCCAGTACTTC
>-|TRBJ2-7|TRBV6-6|once
CASRAGPAYEQYF
TGTGCCAGCCGAGCGGGTCCGGCCTACGAGCAGTACTTC
>-|TRBJ2-3|TRBV7-9|many
CASSLAPRGPSTDTQYF
TGTGCCAGCAGCTTAGCACCCCGGGGACCAAGCACAGATACGCAGTATTTT
>TRBD2|TRBJ2-5|TRBV7-3|many
CASSSSGTQETQYF
TGTGCCAGCAGCTCCAGCGGGACTCAAGAGACCCAGTACTTC
>-|TRBJ2-7|TRBV10-1|-
CARSAGTFSCEQYF
TGCGCCAGATCCGCCGGGACATTTTCCTGCGAGCAGTACTTC
>-|TRBJ1-5|TRBV20-1|many
CSARVSQSAGQPQHF
TGCAGTGCTAGGGTATCTCAGTCAGCGGGTCAGCCCCAGCATTTT
>-|TRBJ1-3|TRBV6-5|many
CASRGIGAYSGNTIYF
TGTGCCAGCAGAGGAATCGGAGCCTACTCTGGAAACACCATATATTTT
>-|TRBJ2-1|TRBV6-2/TRBV6-3|many
CASSSSRTSGRAYEQFF
-
>-|TRBJ2-3|TRBV7-2|-
CASSLVRGGDTQYF
TGTGCCAGCAGCTTAGTGCGGGGAGGAGATACGCAGTATTTT
>-|TRBJ2-3|TRBV18|many
CASSPPDGSGDTQYF
TGTGCCAGCTCACCACCAGACGGGTCCGGAGATACGCAGTATTTT